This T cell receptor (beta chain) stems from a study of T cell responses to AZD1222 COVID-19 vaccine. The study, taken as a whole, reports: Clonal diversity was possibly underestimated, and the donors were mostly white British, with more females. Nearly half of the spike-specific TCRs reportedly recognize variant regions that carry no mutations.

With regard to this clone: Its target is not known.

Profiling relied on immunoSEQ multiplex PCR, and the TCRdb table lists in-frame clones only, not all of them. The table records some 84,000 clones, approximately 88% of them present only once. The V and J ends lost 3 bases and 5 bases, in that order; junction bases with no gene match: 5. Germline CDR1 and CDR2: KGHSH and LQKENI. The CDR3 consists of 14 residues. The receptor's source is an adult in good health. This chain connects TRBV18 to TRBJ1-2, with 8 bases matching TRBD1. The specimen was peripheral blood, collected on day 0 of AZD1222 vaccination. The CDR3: CASSPTGDLYGYTF. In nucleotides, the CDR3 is TGTGCCAGCTCACCGACAGGGGACCTATATGGCTACACCTTC.